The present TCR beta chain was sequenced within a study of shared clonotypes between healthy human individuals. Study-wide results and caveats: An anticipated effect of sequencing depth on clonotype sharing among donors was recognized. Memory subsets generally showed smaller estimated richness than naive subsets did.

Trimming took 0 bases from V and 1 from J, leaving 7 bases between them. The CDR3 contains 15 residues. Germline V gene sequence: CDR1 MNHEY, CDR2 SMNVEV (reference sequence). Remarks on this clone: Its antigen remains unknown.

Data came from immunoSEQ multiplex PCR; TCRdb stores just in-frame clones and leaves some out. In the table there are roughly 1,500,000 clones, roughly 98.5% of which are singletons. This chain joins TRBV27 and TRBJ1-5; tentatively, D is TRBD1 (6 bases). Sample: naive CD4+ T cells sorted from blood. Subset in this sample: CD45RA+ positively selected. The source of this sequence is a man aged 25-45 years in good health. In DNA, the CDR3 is TGTGCCAGCAGTTTATCTACAGGGAGCAATCAGCCCCAGCATTTT. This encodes CASSLSTGSNQPQHF.